The next 19 T cell receptor beta chains were all read from a single sample in a study of OX40 agonist ivuxolimab in advanced cancers. Clones were sequenced by immunoSEQ multiplex PCR, and TCRdb holds only the in-frame ones, with some missing. The repertoire holds 35,000 to 40,000 clones, with approximately 76% as singletons. Specimen: CD4+ or CD8+ T cells sorted from blood, collected in a trial of the OX40 agonist ivuxolimab. Receptors were obtained from an adult with an advanced solid tumor such as melanoma, head and neck, liver or kidney cancer.

This chain joins TRBV15 and TRBJ2-7; 9 bases are shared with TRBD2. The J segment lost 4 bases and the V segment lost 3 bases, leaving 10 bases of the junction unmatched. Germline CDR1 and CDR2: LNHNV and YYDKDF (reference sequence). The CDR3 is 16 amino acids. The chain's CDR3 is CATSSPSGTDAYEQYF. The CDR3 DNA reads TGTGCCACCAGCAGTCCTAGCGGGACAGACGCTTACGAGCAGTACTTC. Full variable domain (remainder filled in from reference TRBV15 and TRBJ2-7): DAMVIQNPRYQVTQFGKPVTLSCSQTLNHNVMYWYQQKSSQAPKLLFHYYDKDFNNEADTPDNFQSRRPNTSFCFLDIRSPGLGDTAMYLCATSSPSGTDAYEQYFGPGTRLTVT.

The rearrangement joins TRBV5-4 to TRBJ1-1, with TRBD1 matching 7 bases. The CDR3 is made up of 14 amino acids. V lost 4 bases and J lost 1; bases outside the gene matches: 4. The V gene's germline CDR1 is SGHNT and CDR2 YYREEE (reference sequence). CDR3 sequence reads: CASSRGTANTEAFF. The CDR3, as DNA: TGTGCCAGCAGCCGGGGGACAGCGAACACTGAAGCTTTCTTT. Using reference TRBV5-4 and TRBJ1-1 for the parts outside the CDR3, the full variable domain is ETGVTQSPTHLIKTRGQQVTLRCSSQSGHNTVSWYQQALGQGPQFIFQYYREEENGRGNFPPRFSGLQFPNYSSELNVNALELDDSALYLCASSRGTANTEAFFGQGTRLTVV.

The chain joins TRBV5-1 to TRBJ2-7; 8 bases fit TRBD1. V lost 4 bases and J lost 5; bases outside the gene matches: 5. Germline lookup yields CDR1 SGHRS and CDR2 YFSETQ. The CDR3 is 13 amino acids. The CDR3 region is CASSNRQGNEQYF. The CDR3 nucleotides are TGCGCCAGCAGCAACAGACAGGGGAACGAGCAGTACTTC.

This clone was recorded once. CDR3 residues: CASMGAGMTEAFF. CDR3 DNA sequence: TGTGCCAGCATGGGCGCAGGGATGACTGAAGCTTTCTTT. The chain joins TRBV6-6 to TRBJ1-1, with a possible D match to TRBD1 (5 bases). Germline loops: CDR1 MNHNY, CDR2 SVGAGI (reference sequence). The CDR3 spans 13 residues. V was clipped by 7 bases and J by 5 bases, with 14 bases between them.

The chain is built from TRBV9 and TRBJ2-7, with a weak D call TRBD1 (5 bases). Trimming shortened V by 4 bases and J by 3 bases, and 14 bases separated the two germline ends. The CDR3 is 14 residues long. Germline V gene sequence: CDR1 SGDLS, CDR2 YYNGEE. CDR3 loop: CASSKHGAVYEQYF. Written as DNA, the CDR3 is TGTGCCAGCAGCAAACATGGGGCAGTCTACGAGCAGTACTTC.

This sequence joins TRBV5-1 and TRBJ2-3, with 7 bases lining up with TRBD1. CDR3 length: 14 residues. CDR1 is SGHRS and CDR2 is YFSETQ in the germline V gene. The V gene end was trimmed by 4 bases and the J gene end by 1 base; junction bases not matched to a gene: 3. CDR3 region: CASSNDRGTDTQYF. DNA of the CDR3: TGCGCCAGCAGCAACGACAGGGGCACAGATACGCAGTATTTT.

J is TRBJ1-6 and V is TRBV9; no definite D call. The CDR3 consists of 16 residues. Trimming took off 0 bases at V and 7 bases at J, with 14 bases between the two ends. Germline CDR1 and CDR2: SGDLS and YYNGEE. The CDR3 DNA reads TGTGCCAGCAGCGTAGAGGAGAGGATCCGAAATTCACCCCTCCACTTT. It specifies CASSVEERIRNSPLHF.

The genes are TRBV5-1 and TRBJ2-6; D is undetermined. The CDR3 has 14 amino acids. Germline V gives CDR1 SGHRS, CDR2 YFSETQ. Trimming took 5 bases from V and 2 from J, leaving 8 bases between them. CDR3 coding DNA: TGCGCCAGCAGGGGTAAAACTGGGGCCAACGTCCTGACTTTC. Protein sequence: CASRGKTGANVLTF.

The genes are TRBV28 and TRBJ2-3, with D perhaps assigned TRBD1 or TRBD2 (5 bases each). This CDR3 has 14 residues. Germline V gene lookup returns CDR1 MDHEN and CDR2 SYDVKM. The germline V and J ends were trimmed by 7 bases and 4 bases, with 15 bases remaining between them. CDR3 sequence: CASNGAGAADTQYF. The CDR3 DNA reads as TGTGCCAGCAATGGGGCCGGGGCCGCAGATACGCAGTATTTT.

This clone has more than one count but fewer than ten. The chain's CDR3 is CASQYRGEADTQYF. For the CDR3, the DNA is TGTGCCAGCCAATATCGGGGTGAGGCAGATACGCAGTATTTT. This chain joins TRBV25-1 and TRBJ2-3; TRBD2 is a possible D gene (5 bases). Germline V gene sequence: CDR1 MGHDK, CDR2 SYGVNS. This CDR3 is built from 14 residues. Trimming left V 8 bases short and J 4 bases short, with 16 bases between.

This clone was observed once. V is TRBV9 and J is TRBJ2-3; D is possibly TRBD2 (7 bases). Germline V gives CDR1 SGDLS, CDR2 YYNGEE. There are 14 residues in the CDR3. V lost 0 bases and J lost 6, with 11 bases in between. The CDR3 protein is CASSVEGGADTQYF. In DNA form, the CDR3 reads TGTGCCAGCAGCGTAGAAGGGGGGGCTGATACGCAGTATTTT. The full variable domain, completed using reference TRBV9 and TRBJ2-3, is DSGVTQTPKHLITATGQRVTLRCSPRSGDLSVYWYQQSLDQGLQFLIQYYNGEERAKGNILERFSAQQFPDLHSELNLSSLELGDSALYFCASSVEGGADTQYFGPGTRLTVL.

The chain employs TRBV6-5 and TRBJ2-7; 8 positions match TRBD1. The germline V gene has CDR1 MNHEY and CDR2 SVGAGI. V dropped 5 bases and J dropped 5; count of bases not matched to a gene: 8. CDR3 size: 14 residues. CDR3 protein: CASSRVQGANEQYV. Written as DNA, the CDR3 is TGTGCCAGCAGTCGGGTCCAGGGGGCAAACGAGCAGTACGTC.

The chain recombines TRBV4-1 with TRBJ1-1; D unclear. The germline V and J ends were trimmed by 2 bases and 3 bases, with 16 bases remaining between them. The CDR3 sequence is 16 residues long. Germline V CDR1 and CDR2: MGHRA, YSYEKL. The CDR3 spells CASSQPSRGVDTEAFF. The DNA of the CDR3 is TGCGCCAGCAGCCAACCTAGCCGCGGGGTAGACACTGAAGCTTTCTTT.

This clone is classed as medium-sized. This sample also contains other DNA sequences that code for the same CDR3. This chain uses TRBV9 with TRBJ2-5; the D is unclear. This CDR3 is 14 amino acids long. V lost 2 bases and J lost 5, with 13 bases in between. In germline, CDR1 is SGDLS, CDR2 YYNGEE. The CDR3 DNA follows: TGTGCCAGCAGCGTCACCAGCACCGGGGAGACCCAGTACTTC. It specifies CASSVTSTGETQYF.

The table lists this clone with a few counts. The chain joins TRBV2 to TRBJ1-1; D not certain. Trimming shortened V by 2 bases and J by 1 base, and 8 bases separated the two germline ends. The CDR3 has 14 amino acids. Germline V CDR1 and CDR2: SNHLY, FYNNEI. The CDR3 loop reads CASSERLPNTEAFF. CDR3 DNA: TGTGCCAGCAGTGAAAGGCTTCCGAACACTGAAGCTTTCTTT.

The chain couples TRBV2 to TRBJ1-2; perhaps TRBD1 as D (5 bases). Deletions cut 2 bases from V and 8 bases from J, with 15 bases between. In germline, CDR1 is SNHLY, CDR2 FYNNEI. The CDR3 is made up of 14 amino acids. The CDR3 protein is CASSESGVSGGYTF. The CDR3 DNA follows: TGTGCCAGCAGTGAATCGGGGGTGTCTGGAGGCTACACCTTC.

This chain joins TRBV18 and TRBJ2-7; 10 nucleotides match TRBD2. Trimming took 2 bases from V and 2 from J; bases not matched to a gene: 3. There are 15 residues in the CDR3. The germline V gene encodes CDR1 KGHSH and CDR2 LQKENI. The CDR3, as DNA: TGTGCCAGCTCACCAACTAGCGGGGCCACCTACGAGCAGTACGTC. This translates into CASSPTSGATYEQYV.

The chain carries TRBV6-5 and TRBJ1-4; 8 nucleotides line up with TRBD1. Germline values: CDR1 MNHEY, CDR2 SVGAGI. This CDR3 is 14 amino acids long. The trim removed 6 bases at V and 4 bases at J, leaving 4 bases unmatched. DNA for the CDR3: TGTGCCAGCAGAGGGACAGGAAATAATGAAAAACTGTTTTTT. Translation: CASRGTGNNEKLFF.

The V gene is TRBV5-1, the J gene TRBJ2-1; maybe TRBD2 (5 bases). Germline V CDR1 and CDR2: SGHRS, YFSETQ. V gave up 4 bases and J gave up 7 bases, with 18 bases separating them. The CDR3 runs 15 residues. In DNA form, the CDR3 reads TGCGCCAGCAGCGGATCCACACCTACGGGGAATGAGCAGTTCTTC. Protein: CASSGSTPTGNEQFF.